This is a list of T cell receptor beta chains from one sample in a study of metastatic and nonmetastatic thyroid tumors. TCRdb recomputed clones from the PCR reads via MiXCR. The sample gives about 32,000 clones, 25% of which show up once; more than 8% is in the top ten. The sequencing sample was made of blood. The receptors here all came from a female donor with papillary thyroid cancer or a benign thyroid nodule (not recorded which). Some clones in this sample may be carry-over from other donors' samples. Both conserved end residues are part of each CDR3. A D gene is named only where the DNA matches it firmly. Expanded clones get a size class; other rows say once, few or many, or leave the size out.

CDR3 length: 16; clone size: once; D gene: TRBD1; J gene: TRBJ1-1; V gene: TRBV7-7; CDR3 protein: CASSPLRQGMNTEAFF; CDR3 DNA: TGTGCCAGCAGCCCCCTACGACAGGGGATGAACACTGAAGCTTTCTTT
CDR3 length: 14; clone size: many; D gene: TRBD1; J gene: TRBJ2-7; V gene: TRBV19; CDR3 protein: CASSIDRGVDEQYF; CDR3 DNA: TGTGCCAGTAGTATTGACAGGGGAGTGGACGAGCAGTACTTC
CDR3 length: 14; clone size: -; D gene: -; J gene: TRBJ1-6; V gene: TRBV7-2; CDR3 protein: CASSLTSYNSPLHF; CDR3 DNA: TGTGCCAGCAGCCTGACATCCTATAATTCACCCCTCCACTTT
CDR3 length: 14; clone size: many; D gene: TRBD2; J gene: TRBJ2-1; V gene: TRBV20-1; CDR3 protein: CSAQAGVGYNEQFF; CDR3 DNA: TGCAGTGCCCAAGCGGGAGTCGGGTACAATGAGCAGTTCTTC
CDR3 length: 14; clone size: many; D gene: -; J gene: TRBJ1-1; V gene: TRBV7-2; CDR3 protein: CASRKGPQWTEAFF; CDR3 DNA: TGTGCCAGCAGAAAGGGGCCCCAATGGACTGAAGCTTTCTTT
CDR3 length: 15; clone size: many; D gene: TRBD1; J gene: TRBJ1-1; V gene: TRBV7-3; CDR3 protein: CASSRQGPPNTEAFF; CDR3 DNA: TGTGCCAGCAGCCGACAGGGGCCCCCGAACACTGAAGCTTTCTTT
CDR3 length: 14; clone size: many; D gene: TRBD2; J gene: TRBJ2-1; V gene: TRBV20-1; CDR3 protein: CSASLAGGSNEQFF; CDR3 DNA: TGCAGTGCTAGTTTAGCGGGAGGGTCAAATGAGCAGTTCTTC
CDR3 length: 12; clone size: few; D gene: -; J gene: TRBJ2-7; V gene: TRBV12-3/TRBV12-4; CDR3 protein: CASSQGDTKQYF; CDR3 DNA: TGTGCCAGCAGCCAGGGCGACACAAAGCAGTACTTC
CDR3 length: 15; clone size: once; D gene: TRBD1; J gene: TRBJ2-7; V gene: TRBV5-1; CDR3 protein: CASSLDRAPPYEHYF; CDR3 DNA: TGCGCCAGCAGCCTCGACAGGGCTCCCCCCTACGAGCACTACTTC
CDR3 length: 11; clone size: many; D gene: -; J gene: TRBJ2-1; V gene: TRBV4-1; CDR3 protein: CASGRLNEQFF; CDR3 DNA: TGCGCCAGCGGGCGTCTAAATGAGCAGTTCTTC